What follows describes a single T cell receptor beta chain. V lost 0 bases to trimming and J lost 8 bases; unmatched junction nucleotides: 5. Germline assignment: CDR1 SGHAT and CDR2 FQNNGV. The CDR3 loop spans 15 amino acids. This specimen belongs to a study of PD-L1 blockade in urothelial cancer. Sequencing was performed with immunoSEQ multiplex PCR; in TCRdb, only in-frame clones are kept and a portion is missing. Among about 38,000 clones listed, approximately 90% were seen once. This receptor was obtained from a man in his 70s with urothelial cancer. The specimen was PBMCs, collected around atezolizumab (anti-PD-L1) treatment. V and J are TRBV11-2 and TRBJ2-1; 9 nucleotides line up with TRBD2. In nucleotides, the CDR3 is TGTGCCAGCAGCTTAGAGCAGCGGGAGGAGTATGAGCAGTTCTTC. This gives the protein CASSLEQREEYEQFF.